The 22 T cell receptor beta chains below were found in one sample sequenced in a study of cytotoxic CD8 clonotypes in ibrutinib-treated CLL. TCRdb keeps only in-frame clones here, not all; method: immunoSEQ multiplex PCR. The sample shows fewer than 400,000 clones, under 70% of them seen only once. Sequences were derived from PBMCs, sampled after 36 months of ibrutinib treatment. Every receptor here comes from a human donor with chronic lymphocytic leukemia.

V usage is TRBV2 and J usage is TRBJ2-1; D gene ambiguous. The CDR3 length is 15 residues. CDR1 and CDR2 from the germline V gene are SNHLY and FYNNEI. Trimming shortened V by 1 base and J by 4 bases, and 11 bases separated the two germline ends. This CDR3 is CASSEVGQSYNEQFF. The CDR3 coding sequence is TGTGCCAGCAGTGAAGTAGGGCAGAGTTACAATGAGCAGTTCTTC.

V usage is TRBV5-1 and J usage is TRBJ1-4, with TRBD1 matching over 7 bases. V gave up 9 bases and J gave up 7 bases; unmatched junction bases: 15. The CDR3 contains 15 residues. Germline values: CDR1 SGHRS, CDR2 YFSETQ. This CDR3 is CATRRGPGDREKLFF. The CDR3 DNA reads TGCGCCACCCGGAGGGGGCCAGGAGATCGTGAAAAACTGTTTTTT.

The chain links TRBV9 to TRBJ2-2; TRBD2 matches 11 bases. The CDR3 totals 17 residues. Germline CDR1 SGDLS, CDR2 YYNGEE. V was pared by 0 bases and J by 3 bases, with 4 bases of the junction left unmatched. CDR3 DNA sequence: TGTGCCAGCAGCGTAGGAGTAGCGGGAGGGTACACCGGGGAGCTGTTTTTT. It translates to CASSVGVAGGYTGELFF.

This sequence joins TRBV15 and TRBJ2-3; D is possibly TRBD2 (6 bases). The CDR3 is made up of 16 amino acids. V lost 3 bases and J lost 0, with 13 bases in between. Germline-derived CDR1 and CDR2 are LNHNV and YYDKDF (reference sequence). Here the CDR3 reads CATSSGGGRSTDTQYF. The CDR3 DNA is TGTGCCACCAGCAGTGGGGGAGGCCGCAGCACAGATACGCAGTATTTT.

The chain combines TRBV5-6 with TRBJ1-4; no clear D. Trimming left V 4 bases short and J 6 bases short, with 19 bases between. Germline V gives CDR1 SGHDT, CDR2 YYEEEE. The CDR3 is 16 amino acids. CDR3 in amino acids: CASSDPRGGPHEKLFF. DNA of the CDR3: TGTGCCAGCAGCGACCCCCGGGGAGGACCCCATGAAAAACTGTTTTTT.

The CDR3 DNA follows: TGTGCCACCTTTCGACAGGGACTAGTATCGGCCCAAGAGACCCAGTACTTC. This gives the protein CATFRQGLVSAQETQYF. The chain links TRBV28 to TRBJ2-5; D is perhaps TRBD2 (8 bases). CDR1 is MDHEN, CDR2 SYDVKM, per germline. The V end was cut by 10 bases, the J end by 1 base, with 25 bases between. The CDR3 runs 17 residues.

This clone appeared once. V gene TRBV25-1 combines with J gene TRBJ1-2, with 10 bases aligning to TRBD1. From germline, CDR1 is MGHDK and CDR2 SYGVNS. The CDR3 loop spans 18 amino acids. J gave up 1 base and V 2 bases, and 10 bases lay outside the gene matches. CDR3 sequence (DNA): TGTGCCAGCAGTGAAGGGACAGGGGAACCATTCCGTAACTATGGCTACACCTTC. Translation gives CASSEGTGEPFRNYGYTF.

V is TRBV7-8 and J is TRBJ2-1, with D hard to call. This CDR3 has 15 amino acids. V dropped 3 bases and J dropped 0 bases, with 9 bases sitting between them. The germline V gene encodes CDR1 SGHVS and CDR2 FQNEAQ. CDR3 DNA: TGTGCCAGCAGCTTGAGTCCAAGCTCCTACAATGAGCAGTTCTTC. Translated: CASSLSPSSYNEQFF.

This clone was seen a few times. Other DNA sequences in the sample encode the same CDR3. The chain employs TRBV7-9 and TRBJ2-2; D might be TRBD1 (6 bases). In germline, CDR1 is SEHNR, CDR2 FQNEAQ (reference sequence). V shed 2 bases and J shed 5 bases, with 9 bases lying between them. This CDR3 region has 14 residues. The CDR3 DNA follows: TGTGCCAGCAGCTTAACAGGGTTGACCGGGGAGCTGTTTTTT. Protein product: CASSLTGLTGELFF.

This chain links TRBV5-1 with TRBJ2-5; 7 bases line up with TRBD2. Losses at the gene ends were 2 bases for V and 5 bases for J; bases not matched to a gene: 15. This CDR3 comprises 17 residues. In germline, CDR1 is SGHRS, CDR2 YFSETQ. CDR3 loop: CASSFGGAGEPGETQYF. DNA of the CDR3: TGCGCCAGCAGCTTCGGAGGTGCGGGGGAGCCTGGGGAGACCCAGTACTTC.

This clone was detected a few times. The genes are TRBV11-1 and TRBJ2-1; D is ambiguous. Trimming left V 3 bases short and J 9 bases short, with 3 bases between. The CDR3 has 10 residues. CDR1 and CDR2 from the germline V gene are SGHAT and FQDESV (reference sequence). The CDR3 DNA reads TGTGCCAGCAGCTTTTCTGAGCAGTTCTTC. This encodes CASSFSEQFF.

The chain uses TRBV27 and TRBJ2-7; either TRBD1 or TRBD2 may supply D (5 bases each). The CDR3 contains 14 residues. The germline V gene has CDR1 MNHEY and CDR2 SMNVEV (reference sequence). V was clipped by 4 bases and J by 3 bases, with 13 bases between them. Here the CDR3 reads CASSSGMGDYEQYF. The CDR3 nucleotides are TGTGCCAGCAGTTCAGGGATGGGGGACTACGAGCAGTACTTC.

This sequence joins TRBV5-5 and TRBJ2-7; perhaps TRBD2 as D (6 bases). The CDR3 is 15 amino acids. Germline values: CDR1 SGHKS, CDR2 YYEKEE (reference sequence). V was trimmed by 1 base and J by 6 bases, leaving 17 bases between them. CDR3 region: CASSLSRDLAPEQYF. CDR3 DNA: TGTGCCAGCAGCTTGTCCCGGGACCTAGCGCCCGAGCAGTACTTC.

The sample holds a few counts of this clone. The chain is built from TRBV2 and TRBJ1-2, with D perhaps TRBD1 (5 bases). Germline CDR1 is SNHLY and CDR2 is FYNNEI. Trimming removed 6 bases at V and 4 bases at J, with 12 bases between. The CDR3 runs to 13 residues. CDR3 DNA: TGTGCCAGCAGGCACGGGGCCGGCTATGGCTACACCTTC. It yields the protein CASRHGAGYGYTF.

This chain links TRBV18 with TRBJ1-2; D uncertain. V shed 5 bases and J shed 2 bases, with 15 bases lying between them. Germline CDR1 and CDR2: KGHSH and LQKENI. The CDR3 is 15 residues long. CDR3 nucleotides: TGTGCCAGCTCATCACGGCTAGACAAGAACTATGGCTACACCTTC. It yields the protein CASSSRLDKNYGYTF. The full variable domain, completed using reference TRBV18 and TRBJ1-2, is NAGVMQNPRHLVRRRGQEARLRCSPMKGHSHVYWYRQLPEEGLKFMVYLQKENIIDESGMPKERFSAEFPKEGPSILRIQQVVRGDSAAYFCASSSRLDKNYGYTFGSGTRLTVV.

The table lists this clone with a count of one. The chain links TRBV28 to TRBJ2-3, with D possibly being TRBD1 (6 bases). V shed 8 bases and J shed 4 bases, with 22 bases lying between them. The CDR3 consists of 16 residues. Germline V gene sequence: CDR1 MDHEN, CDR2 SYDVKM. CDR3 sequence reads: CASSMDSLFGADTQYF. The CDR3 DNA sequence: TGTGCCAGCTCTATGGACAGCCTCTTTGGCGCAGATACGCAGTATTTT.

The CDR3 sequence is CASSDRVGYTF. CDR3 DNA: TGTGCCAGCAGCGACAGGGTAGGCTACACCTTC. V is TRBV9 and J is TRBJ1-2; D might be TRBD1 (6 bases). The length of the CDR3 is 11 residues. V was cut by 3 bases and J by 8 bases, with 8 bases left in between. Germline CDR1 reads SGDLS; CDR2 reads YYNGEE.

The chain recombines TRBV13 with TRBJ2-7; no definite D call. V was trimmed by 0 bases and J by 3 bases, leaving 6 bases between them. CDR1 is PRHDT, CDR2 FYEKMQ, per germline (reference sequence). CDR3 length: 13 amino acids. DNA for the CDR3: TGTGCCAGCAGCTTAGGCAGGAACTACGAGCAGTACTTC. Encoded protein: CASSLGRNYEQYF.

The rearrangement joins TRBV2 to TRBJ2-2; D is ambiguous. With 8 bases removed from V and 2 bases from J, the gap between germline ends came to 9 bases. This CDR3 is 13 amino acids long. Germline CDR1 and CDR2: SNHLY and FYNNEI. This CDR3 is CASWNRNTGELFF. The CDR3 region has the DNA TGTGCCAGCTGGAACCGTAACACCGGGGAGCTGTTTTTT. The full variable domain, its missing parts supplied by reference TRBV2 and TRBJ2-2, is EPEVTQTPSHQVTQMGQEVILRCVPISNHLYFYWYRQILGQKVEFLVSFYNNEISEKSEIFDDQFSVERPDGSNFTLKIRSTKLEDSAMYFCASWNRNTGELFFGEGSRLTVL.

CDR3 sequence reads: CASSSPWVQGAWGTEAFF. The CDR3 DNA reads as TGTGCCAGCAGCTCCCCTTGGGTACAGGGGGCGTGGGGCACTGAAGCTTTCTTT. The chain uses TRBV11-2 and TRBJ1-1; 9 bases are a match to TRBD1. The CDR3 loop spans 18 amino acids. V was clipped by 4 bases and J by 4 bases; unmatched bases: 16. The V gene's germline CDR1 is SGHAT and CDR2 FQNNGV.

This clone showed up just a few times. The V and J genes are TRBV6-5 and TRBJ1-5, with D possibly TRBD1 on 5 matching bases. Looked up from germline, CDR1 is MNHEY and CDR2 is SVGAGI. Trimming took off 4 bases at V and 1 base at J, with 5 bases between the two ends. The CDR3 contains 13 residues. The CDR3 nucleotides are TGTGCCAGCAGTTGGGACAGCAATCAGCCCCAGCATTTT. It specifies CASSWDSNQPQHF.

The rearrangement links TRBV18 to TRBJ1-1; D may be TRBD1 (5 bases). This CDR3 has 17 residues. V lost 11 bases to trimming and J lost 2 bases, with 27 bases between them. Germline V lookup: CDR1 KGHSH, CDR2 LQKENI. The chain's CDR3 is CAGTGTVIGPFNTEAFF. The CDR3, as DNA: TGTGCCGGGACCGGGACGGTCATAGGCCCCTTCAACACTGAAGCTTTCTTT.